The 32 T cell receptor beta chains below all came from one sample that was sequenced in a study of beta chain features in type 1 diabetes. Reverse transcribing all isolated RNA meant expressed TCRB transcripts were sequenced. The assay was immunoSEQ multiplex PCR, and TCRdb's table has in-frame clones only and misses some. In the table there are over 100,000 clones, approximately 37% of which are singletons. Sequenced material: stem cell memory CD4+ T cells from blood. The receptor source for this set is a young woman in good health.

The CDR3 DNA sequence: TGTGCCAGCAGTGGGGGAGATCAGCCCCAGCATTTT. Protein sequence: CASSGGDQPQHF. The J gene is TRBJ1-5, the V gene TRBV25-1; no firm D call. The length of the CDR3 is 12 residues. Germline V lookup: CDR1 MGHDK, CDR2 SYGVNS. V dropped 4 bases and J dropped 5 bases, with 6 bases sitting between them. Using reference TRBV25-1 and TRBJ1-5 for the parts outside the CDR3, the full variable domain is EADIYQTPRYLVIGTGKKITLECSQTMGHDKMYWYQQDPGMELHLIHYSYGVNSTEKGDLSSESTVSRIRTEHFPLTLESARPSHTSQYLCASSGGDQPQHFGDGTRLSIL.

This clone has more than one count but fewer than ten. The rearrangement uses TRBV7-9 and TRBJ2-1, with TRBD2 matching 10 bases. Germline CDR1 reads SEHNR; CDR2 reads FQNEAQ (reference sequence). V was clipped by 3 bases and J by 7 bases; unmatched bases: 6. The CDR3 is made up of 15 amino acids. The CDR3 region is CASSLLAGVWNEQFF. CDR3 nucleotides: TGTGCCAGCAGCTTGCTAGCGGGAGTTTGGAATGAGCAGTTCTTC. The full variable domain, with the rest looked up from reference TRBV7-9 and TRBJ2-1, is DTGVSQNPRHKITKRGQNVTFRCDPISEHNRLYWYRQTLGQGPEFLTYFQNEAQLEKSRLLSDRFSAERPKGSFSTLEIQRTEQGDSAMYLCASSLLAGVWNEQFFGPGTRLTVL.

The V and J genes are TRBV18 and TRBJ2-3; TRBD2 matches at 9 bases. Germline V CDR1 and CDR2: KGHSH, LQKENI. The J segment lost 2 bases and the V segment lost 3 bases, leaving 3 bases of the junction unmatched. CDR3 length: 15 amino acids. In DNA, the CDR3 is TGTGCCAGCTCACCGGCTAGCGGGATCACAGATACGCAGTATTTT. The encoded protein is CASSPASGITDTQYF.

The genes are TRBV5-1 and TRBJ2-7; maybe TRBD2 (6 bases). The germline CDR1 and CDR2 sequences are SGHRS and YFSETQ. There are 16 residues in the CDR3. V gave up 0 bases and J gave up 3 bases, with 16 bases separating them. The CDR3 DNA follows: TGCGCCAGCAGCTTGGTTGGCGGCGGGATATTCTACGAGCAGTACTTC. This encodes CASSLVGGGIFYEQYF.

The genes are TRBV6-1 and TRBJ2-7; the match to TRBD1 covers 9 bases. The CDR3 covers 15 residues. Germline values: CDR1 MNHNS, CDR2 SASEGT. With V trimmed by 5 bases and J by 0 bases, 5 bases remained unmatched. The CDR3 coding sequence is TGTGCCAGCAGTAAACAGGGGGCGTCCTCCTACGAGCAGTACTTC. Translated: CASSKQGASSYEQYF.

The chain employs TRBV4-3 and TRBJ2-1; 12 bases line up with TRBD2. V gave up 4 bases and J gave up 6 bases; unmatched junction bases: 4. The germline gives CDR1 LGHNA, CDR2 YSLEER. There are 15 residues in the CDR3. The CDR3 nucleotides read TGCGCCAGCAGCCGCCTAGCGGGAGGGCTCAATGAGCAGTTCTTC. This gives the protein CASSRLAGGLNEQFF.

This sequence joins TRBV10-3 and TRBJ1-2, with 8 bases matching TRBD1. V trimming: 7 bases; J trimming: 3 bases; junction bases outside the gene matches: 10. CDR3 length: 15 residues. Germline V lookup: CDR1 ENHRY, CDR2 SYGVKD. CDR3 in amino acids: CAINTGQGSDYGYTF. The CDR3 region has the DNA TGTGCCATCAACACTGGACAGGGTTCCGACTATGGCTACACCTTC.

The V gene is TRBV4-2, the J gene TRBJ1-1; TRBD1 agrees at 7 bases. This CDR3 comprises 15 residues. Trimming took 5 bases from V and 1 from J; bases not matched to a gene: 7. In germline, CDR1 is LGHNA, CDR2 YNFKEQ. As DNA, the CDR3 is TGTGCCAGCAGCTACTCAGGGGGGAAGAACACTGAAGCTTTCTTT. This gives the protein CASSYSGGKNTEAFF.

CDR3 loop: CATSKAGTWSALSTTV. As DNA, the CDR3 is TGTGCCACCAGCAAGGCGGGGACCTGGTCCGCATTAAGTACGACGGTC. V and J are TRBV15 and TRBJ2-7; D may be TRBD2 (6 bases). CDR3 length equals 16 residues. Germline values: CDR1 LNHNV, CDR2 YYDKDF (reference sequence).

The chain carries TRBV15 and TRBJ2-6; D possibly corresponds to TRBD1 (5 bases). The V end was cut by 1 base, the J end by 4 bases, with 11 bases between. This CDR3 is built from 16 residues. Germline CDR1 and CDR2: LNHNV and YYDKDF (reference sequence). The CDR3 is CATSRVVGAGANVLTF. CDR3 nucleotides: TGTGCCACCAGCAGAGTTGTAGGGGCCGGGGCCAACGTCCTGACTTTC.

J is TRBJ1-5 and V is TRBV30; TRBD1 might be the D (6 bases). The CDR3 totals 14 residues. V was shortened by 0 bases and J by 2 bases, with 8 bases between the two germline ends. Germline CDR1 GTSNPN, CDR2 SVGIG (reference sequence). The CDR3 here is CAWSVPGGNQPQHF. DNA of the CDR3: TGTGCCTGGAGTGTACCAGGGGGCAATCAGCCCCAGCATTTT.

This clone occurred a few times. The chain links TRBV5-1 to TRBJ2-7; no firm D call. The ends were cut back, 1 base at V and 0 bases at J, with 11 bases in the middle. The germline V gene has CDR1 SGHRS and CDR2 YFSETQ. This CDR3 comprises 15 residues. The CDR3 loop is CASSLLLSSSYEQYF. CDR3 DNA sequence: TGCGCCAGCAGCTTGTTACTTTCAAGCTCCTACGAGCAGTACTTC.

The chain employs TRBV30 and TRBJ2-5; 13 positions match TRBD2. The J segment lost 4 bases and the V segment lost 4 bases, leaving 15 bases of the junction unmatched. The V gene's germline CDR1 is GTSNPN and CDR2 SVGIG (reference sequence). This CDR3 spans 18 amino acids. The CDR3: CAWTPGGTSGTRGETQYF. The CDR3 DNA reads TGTGCCTGGACCCCGGGGGGGACTAGCGGGACCCGAGGAGAGACCCAGTACTTC.

This clone was found a few times. The chain couples TRBV15 to TRBJ2-7; D gene ambiguous. The CDR3 is made up of 15 amino acids. V lost 0 bases, J lost 1 base, and 10 bases lay in between. Germline CDR1 reads LNHNV; CDR2 reads YYDKDF (reference sequence). The CDR3 here is CATSRDEAASYEQYF. The CDR3 DNA follows: TGTGCCACCAGCAGAGATGAAGCTGCATCCTACGAGCAGTACTTC.

This clone appeared a few times. J is TRBJ2-5 and V is TRBV5-1; a possible D gene is TRBD1 (5 bases). CDR3 size: 13 residues. Germline V gene data show CDR1 as SGHRS and CDR2 as YFSETQ. V lost 4 bases, J lost 5 bases, and 12 bases lay in between. The CDR3 DNA is TGCGCCAGCAGCGCCACAAACAGGGAGACCCAGTACTTC. Translated, it gives CASSATNRETQYF.

The chain is built from TRBV25-1 and TRBJ2-2, with 9 positions matching TRBD1. CDR3 length: 15 residues. Germline loops: CDR1 MGHDK, CDR2 SYGVNS. With 8 bases clipped from V and 5 bases from J, the junction kept 9 bases outside the gene matches. CDR3 DNA sequence: TGTGCCAGCGAGGGGGGACAGGGAAGAACCGGGGAGCTGTTTTTT. Translated: CASEGGQGRTGELFF.

Only a few counts were recorded for this clone. This chain uses TRBV5-1 with TRBJ2-1, with TRBD2 matching over 12 bases. CDR3 length: 15 residues. The V gene's germline CDR1 is SGHRS and CDR2 YFSETQ. After removal of 1 base from V and 10 bases from J, the junction contained 6 bases not matched to a gene. Written as DNA, the CDR3 is TGCGCCAGCAGCTTGTCGCCTAGCGGGAGGGAAGAGCAGTTCTTC. Its protein product is CASSLSPSGREEQFF.

The genes are TRBV5-1 and TRBJ2-5, with 14 nucleotides matching TRBD2. Germline trimming cut 4 bases from V and 5 bases from J; bases unmatched to any gene: 7. The germline gives CDR1 SGHRS, CDR2 YFSETQ. The CDR3 runs to 16 residues. In nucleotides, the CDR3 is TGCGCCAGCAGCCCTGGACTAGCGGGAGGTTCGGAGACCCAGTACTTC. Residues: CASSPGLAGGSETQYF.

The genes are TRBV5-1 and TRBJ2-2; possible D gene TRBD1, 6 bases. In germline, CDR1 is SGHRS, CDR2 YFSETQ. V dropped 6 bases and J dropped 3 bases, with 18 bases sitting between them. The CDR3 has 16 residues. CDR3 loop: CASKKPGQAYTGELFF. The DNA for the CDR3 is TGCGCCAGCAAAAAGCCGGGACAAGCTTACACCGGGGAGCTGTTTTTT.

This clone has only a few counts. V is TRBV10-2 and J is TRBJ2-3; the D gene is possibly TRBD2 (6 bases). Germline CDR1 reads WSHSY; CDR2 reads SAAADI. This CDR3 has 14 amino acids. The germline V and J ends were trimmed by 7 bases and 1 base, with 12 bases remaining between them. Written as DNA, the CDR3 is TGCGCCAGCACCCCAGGAGGGGGCACAGATACGCAGTATTTT. It is translated as CASTPGGGTDTQYF.

This clone was seen a handful of times. The chain links TRBV5-1 to TRBJ2-1; 8 nucleotides match TRBD2. Germline lookup yields CDR1 SGHRS and CDR2 YFSETQ. This CDR3 is 14 amino acids long. Trimming took 2 bases from V and 8 from J; bases not matched to a gene: 6. CDR3 sequence reads: CASSLQTSEDEQFF. CDR3 DNA: TGCGCCAGCAGCTTACAGACTAGCGAGGATGAGCAGTTCTTC.

The CDR3 loop is CASSANYGYTF. CDR3 nucleotides: TGTGCCAGCAGTGCGAACTATGGCTACACCTTC. The gene calls are TRBV2 and TRBJ1-2; D not certain. This CDR3 region has 11 residues. Germline-derived CDR1 and CDR2 are SNHLY and FYNNEI. V was pared by 4 bases and J by 2 bases, with 2 bases between.

This clone came up a few times. This rearrangement joins TRBV28 to TRBJ2-5; D remains unclear. V gave up 3 bases and J gave up 7 bases, with 6 bases separating them. The CDR3 is 11 amino acids. Per the germline V gene, CDR1 is MDHEN and CDR2 is SYDVKM. DNA of the CDR3: TGTGCCAGCAGTTTTTCGGTGACCCAGTACTTC. Translation gives CASSFSVTQYF.

This chain uses TRBV4-3 with TRBJ2-2, with a possible D match to TRBD1 (5 bases). CDR3 length: 14 residues. V dropped 2 bases and J dropped 5 bases, with 9 bases sitting between them. Looked up from germline, CDR1 is LGHNA and CDR2 is YSLEER. The DNA for the CDR3 is TGCGCCAGCAGCCAATCAGGGTTTACCGGGGAGCTGTTTTTT. Translating it yields CASSQSGFTGELFF.

This clone was seen more than once but under ten times. V is TRBV6-6 and J is TRBJ2-1; 7 bases map to TRBD2. The CDR3 sequence is 16 residues long. J was trimmed by 2 bases and V by 4 bases; bases with no gene match: 8. Germline V gene lookup returns CDR1 MNHNY and CDR2 SVGAGI (reference sequence). The CDR3 spells CASSSPSGGAYNEQFF. For the CDR3, the DNA is TGTGCCAGCAGTTCGCCTAGCGGAGGAGCCTACAATGAGCAGTTCTTC.

This clone has more than one count but fewer than ten. The chain links TRBV19 to TRBJ2-1; 8 bases fit TRBD1. V lost 3 bases to trimming and J lost 4 bases; unmatched junction nucleotides: 5. Looked up from germline, CDR1 is LNHDA and CDR2 is SQIVND (reference sequence). CDR3 size: 15 residues. CDR3 in DNA: TGTGCCAGTAGTATTCGGCAGGGGGCATACAATGAGCAGTTCTTC. It codes for CASSIRQGAYNEQFF. Full variable domain (rest looked up from reference TRBV19 and TRBJ2-1): DGGITQSPKYLFRKEGQNVTLSCEQNLNHDAMYWYRQDPGQGLRLIYYSQIVNDFQKGDIAEGYSVSREKKESFPLTVTSAQKNPTAFYLCASSIRQGAYNEQFFGPGTRLTVL.

This clone was detected only a few times. The chain has TRBV15 and TRBJ2-7; 8 bases line up with TRBD1. Germline CDR1 is LNHNV and CDR2 is YYDKDF (reference sequence). V was pared by 2 bases and J by 3 bases, with 6 bases of the junction left unmatched. The CDR3 sequence is 15 residues long. Here the CDR3 DNA reads TGTGCCACCAGCAGATCCGGGACAGGCGACTACGAGCAGTACTTC. The encoded protein is CATSRSGTGDYEQYF.

This rearrangement joins TRBV28 to TRBJ1-1, with 9 bases fitting TRBD1. The CDR3 is made up of 14 amino acids. The ends lost 6 bases at V and 7 bases at J; junction bases unmatched: 9. Germline CDR1 MDHEN, CDR2 SYDVKM. CDR3 sequence reads: CASRSGTGQFEAFF. The CDR3 coding sequence is TGTGCCAGCAGGTCGGGGACAGGGCAATTTGAAGCTTTCTTT.

The chain couples TRBV4-1 to TRBJ2-2; D gene ambiguous. Per germline, CDR1 MGHRA and CDR2 YSYEKL. Trimming took off 0 bases at V and 4 bases at J, with 12 bases between the two ends. The CDR3 consists of 16 residues. The DNA for the CDR3 is TGCGCCAGCAGCCAAGATATCGCGAGAAGCACCGGGGAGCTGTTTTTT. Translating gives CASSQDIARSTGELFF.

The V and J genes are TRBV18 and TRBJ1-2; D not certain. V lost 1 base to trimming and J lost 7 bases, with 10 bases between them. This CDR3 region has 13 residues. Germline V lookup: CDR1 KGHSH, CDR2 LQKENI. In DNA, the CDR3 is TGTGCCAGCTCACCACGGAGGTTCGGTGGCTACACCTTC. It codes for CASSPRRFGGYTF.

This clone has a handful of counts. V usage is TRBV4-1 and J usage is TRBJ1-6, with TRBD1 matching 7 bases. V lost 4 bases to trimming and J lost 7 bases; unmatched junction nucleotides: 7. From germline, CDR1 is MGHRA and CDR2 YSYEKL. The CDR3 consists of 15 residues. The CDR3 coding sequence is TGCGCCAGCAGCCTGATAGGGACAGTGAATTCACCCCTCCACTTT. It is translated as CASSLIGTVNSPLHF.

This rearrangement joins TRBV7-6 to TRBJ2-3, with 14 bases lining up with TRBD2. The length of the CDR3 is 18 residues. The germline V gene encodes CDR1 SGHVS and CDR2 FNYEAQ. V lost 2 bases to trimming and J lost 6 bases; unmatched junction nucleotides: 10. CDR3 amino acids: CASSLIPPGLAGADTQYF. In nucleotides, the CDR3 is TGTGCCAGCAGCTTAATCCCCCCGGGACTAGCGGGAGCTGATACGCAGTATTTT.